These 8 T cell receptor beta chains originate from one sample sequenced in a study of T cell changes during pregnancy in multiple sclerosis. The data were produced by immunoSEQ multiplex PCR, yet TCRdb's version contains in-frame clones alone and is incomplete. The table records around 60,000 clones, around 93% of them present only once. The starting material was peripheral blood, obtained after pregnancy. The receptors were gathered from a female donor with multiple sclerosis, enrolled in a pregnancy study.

CDR3 DNA: TGTGCCAGCAGCAAAAGCGGGTTTAGCACAGATACGCAGTATTTT. Its translation is CASSKSGFSTDTQYF. The rearrangement joins TRBV7-2 to TRBJ2-3; tentative D call: TRBD2 (6 bases). The CDR3 has 15 residues. The V gene's germline CDR1 is SGHTA and CDR2 FQGNSA. V gave up 5 bases and J gave up 0 bases, with 12 bases separating them.

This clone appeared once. The CDR3 sequence: CALQLAGYEQYF. In DNA form, the CDR3 reads TGTGCCCTACAACTAGCGGGATACGAGCAGTACTTC. V is TRBV30 and J is TRBJ2-7, with TRBD2 matching over 10 bases. Germline CDR1 and CDR2: GTSNPN and SVGIG (reference sequence). V shed 8 bases and J 4 bases; nucleotides not matched to a gene: 5. This CDR3 has 12 residues.

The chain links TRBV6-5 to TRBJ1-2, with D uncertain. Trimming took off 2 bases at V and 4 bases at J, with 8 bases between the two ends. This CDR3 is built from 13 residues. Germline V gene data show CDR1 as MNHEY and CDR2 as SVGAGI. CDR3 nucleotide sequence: TGTGCCAGCAGTTACGAGGGCCTCTATGGCTACACCTTC. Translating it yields CASSYEGLYGYTF.

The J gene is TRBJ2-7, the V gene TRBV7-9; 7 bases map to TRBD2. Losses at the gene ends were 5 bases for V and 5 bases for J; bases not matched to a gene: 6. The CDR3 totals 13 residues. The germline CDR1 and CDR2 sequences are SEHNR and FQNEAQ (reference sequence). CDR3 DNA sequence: TGTGCCAGCAGCCTAGGGAGGGAAAACGAGCAGTACTTC. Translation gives CASSLGRENEQYF.

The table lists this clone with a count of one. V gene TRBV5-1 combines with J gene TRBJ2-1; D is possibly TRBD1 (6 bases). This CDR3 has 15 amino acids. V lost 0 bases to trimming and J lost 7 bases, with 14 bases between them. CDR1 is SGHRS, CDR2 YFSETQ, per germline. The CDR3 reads CASSLVQGEGNEQFF. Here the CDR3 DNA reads TGCGCCAGCAGCTTGGTACAGGGTGAAGGGAATGAGCAGTTCTTC.

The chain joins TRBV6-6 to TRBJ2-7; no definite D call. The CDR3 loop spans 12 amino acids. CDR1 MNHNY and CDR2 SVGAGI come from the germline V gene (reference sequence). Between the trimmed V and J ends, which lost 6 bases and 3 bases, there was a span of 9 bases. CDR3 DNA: TGTGCCAGCAGCCGTTCGGTCTACGAGCAGTACTTC. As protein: CASSRSVYEQYF.

The CDR3 loop is CASSASGKGDTQYF. The DNA of the CDR3 is TGTGCCAGCAGTGCCTCGGGAAAAGGAGATACGCAGTATTTT. V gene TRBV2 combines with J gene TRBJ2-3; D is possibly TRBD2 (5 bases). Germline CDR1 reads SNHLY; CDR2 reads FYNNEI. Trimming pared 4 bases from V and 5 bases from J, leaving 13 bases between. This CDR3 has 14 amino acids.

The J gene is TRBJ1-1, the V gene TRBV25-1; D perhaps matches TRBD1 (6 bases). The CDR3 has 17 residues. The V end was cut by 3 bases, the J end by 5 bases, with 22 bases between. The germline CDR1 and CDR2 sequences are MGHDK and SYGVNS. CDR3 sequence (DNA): TGTGCCAGCAGTGAGACTTTGAATTACAGGGTCTGGACTGAAGCTTTCTTT. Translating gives CASSETLNYRVWTEAFF.